Listed below are T cell receptor beta chains from one sample, sequenced in a study of patients and donors after allogeneic stem cell transplantation. TCRdb analysed the RT-PCR reads with MiXCR anew, one entry per CDR3 protein. The sample consists of approximately 430,000 distinct CDR3 sequences, 16% of them appearing once. Sequencing was performed on blood, either unsorted or a sorted T cell fraction (not recorded which). All receptors come from a human donor who was either an allogeneic HSCT recipient or a stem cell or donor lymphocyte infusion donor (not recorded which). It is not recorded whose cells these are; they may come from a transplant donor. CDR3s include the opening cysteine and the closing phenylalanine or tryptophan. The order of the fields is V gene, D gene, clone size, J gene, CDR3 DNA, CDR3 protein. The D gene is left open where the match is weak. Size is omitted from some rows. Given values are once, few, many or a class for expanded clones.

v_gene: TRBV5-1
d_gene: TRBD1
abundance: few
j_gene: TRBJ1-4
CDR3nt: TGTGCCAGCTCTCTCGGACAGGGTGCCGAAAAACTGTTTTTT
CDR3aa: CASSLGQGAEKLFF

v_gene: TRBV4-1
d_gene: .
abundance: .
j_gene: TRBJ2-3
CDR3nt: TGCGCCAGCAGCCAAGAGGCTAGTCACGAGTCAGATACGCAGTATTTT
CDR3aa: CASSQEASHESDTQYF

v_gene: TRBV20-1
d_gene: TRBD1
abundance: .
j_gene: TRBJ2-7
CDR3nt: TGCAGTGCTGGAACGACAGGGTATACCCACGAGCAGTACTTC
CDR3aa: CSAGTTGYTHEQYF

v_gene: TRBV20-1
d_gene: TRBD1
abundance: .
j_gene: TRBJ2-7
CDR3nt: TGCAGTGCTACTCTCGGGACAGGTGCCTACGAGCAGTACTTC
CDR3aa: CSATLGTGAYEQYF

v_gene: TRBV5-1
d_gene: .
abundance: many
j_gene: TRBJ1-1
CDR3nt: TGCGCCAGCAGCTTGGCGCTGGGAATGGTCAATGCTGAAGCTTTCTTT
CDR3aa: CASSLALGMVNAEAFF

v_gene: TRBV4-2
d_gene: .
abundance: .
j_gene: TRBJ1-3
CDR3nt: TGTGCCAGCACGAGAGGGCTTAAGAACTCTGGAAACACCATATATTTT
CDR3aa: CASTRGLKNSGNTIYF

v_gene: TRBV24-1
d_gene: TRBD1
abundance: few
j_gene: TRBJ2-7
CDR3nt: TGTGCCACCAGTGACCCAACCGGGACAGGGGAATTACGCGAGCAGTACTTC
CDR3aa: CATSDPTGTGELREQYF

v_gene: TRBV5-1
d_gene: .
abundance: .
j_gene: TRBJ2-7
CDR3nt: TGCGCCAGCAGCTTGGCCCAGGGGACCTCCTACGAGCAGTACTTC
CDR3aa: CASSLAQGTSYEQYF

v_gene: TRBV30
d_gene: .
abundance: .
j_gene: TRBJ2-1
CDR3nt: TGTGCCTGGAGTGTAGAACTAGCATCGTACAATGAGCAGTTCTTC
CDR3aa: CAWSVELASYNEQFF

v_gene: TRBV6-1
d_gene: .
abundance: few
j_gene: TRBJ2-5
CDR3nt: TGTGCCAGCATCGAAAACAGGGGACTAGGGACCCAGTACTTC
CDR3aa: CASIENRGLGTQYF

v_gene: TRBV4-1
d_gene: TRBD2
abundance: few
j_gene: TRBJ2-2
CDR3nt: TGCGCCAGCAGCCACTCACTAGCGGGAGGGCGAGGCACCGGGGAGCTGTTTTTT
CDR3aa: CASSHSLAGGRGTGELFF

v_gene: TRBV11-2
d_gene: .
abundance: .
j_gene: TRBJ2-2
CDR3nt: TGTGCCAGCAGTCCCCTTGTCAGGCCCTACACCGGGGAGCTGTTTTTT
CDR3aa: CASSPLVRPYTGELFF

v_gene: TRBV4-2
d_gene: .
abundance: .
j_gene: TRBJ1-6
CDR3nt: TGTGCCAGCAGCCAAGAGGTTCGGACAGCAGGCGGTTCACCCCTCCACTTT
CDR3aa: CASSQEVRTAGGSPLHF

v_gene: TRBV25-1
d_gene: TRBD1
abundance: .
j_gene: TRBJ2-1
CDR3nt: TGTGCCAGCAGTGTAGACAGGGGGAGCTCCTACAATGAGCAGTTCTTC
CDR3aa: CASSVDRGSSYNEQFF

v_gene: TRBV6-1
d_gene: TRBD2
abundance: .
j_gene: TRBJ2-1
CDR3nt: TGTGCCAGCAGTGGATTCGGGCGGGAGGGTTCCTACAATGAGCAGTTCTTC
CDR3aa: CASSGFGREGSYNEQFF

v_gene: TRBV12-3/TRBV12-4
d_gene: TRBD2
abundance: many
j_gene: TRBJ2-1
CDR3nt: TGTGCCAGCAGTTCACCCACTAGCGGGAAGTCCTACAATGAGCAGTTCTTC
CDR3aa: CASSSPTSGKSYNEQFF

v_gene: TRBV18
d_gene: .
abundance: .
j_gene: TRBJ2-7
CDR3nt: TGTGCCAGCTCACCACCGTTGGGATCCGAGCAGTACTTC
CDR3aa: CASSPPLGSEQYF

v_gene: TRBV5-5
d_gene: TRBD1
abundance: many
j_gene: TRBJ2-7
CDR3nt: TGTGCCAGCAGCTCCCGGGACAGGTACTACGAGCAGTACTTC
CDR3aa: CASSSRDRYYEQYF

v_gene: TRBV24-1
d_gene: .
abundance: .
j_gene: TRBJ2-7
CDR3nt: TGTGCCACTTCGGGAGACTCCTACGAGCAGTACTTC
CDR3aa: CATSGDSYEQYF

v_gene: TRBV29-1
d_gene: TRBD1
abundance: .
j_gene: TRBJ1-2
CDR3nt: TGCAGCGTTGAAGATGGGACAGGCGTTAACTATGGCTACACCTTC
CDR3aa: CSVEDGTGVNYGYTF

v_gene: TRBV29-1
d_gene: .
abundance: few
j_gene: TRBJ1-2
CDR3nt: TGCAGCGTTGGGTTGGGGGGCAGCTATGGCTACACCTTC
CDR3aa: CSVGLGGSYGYTF

v_gene: TRBV6-1
d_gene: .
abundance: .
j_gene: TRBJ1-2
CDR3nt: TGTGCCAGCAGTGGCCCCTCAGGGTTCGGCTACACCTTC
CDR3aa: CASSGPSGFGYTF

v_gene: TRBV11-3
d_gene: .
abundance: .
j_gene: TRBJ2-1
CDR3nt: TGTGCCAGCAGCTTAGTAGGCAACAACAATGAGCAGTTCTTC
CDR3aa: CASSLVGNNNEQFF

v_gene: TRBV5-1
d_gene: .
abundance: few
j_gene: TRBJ1-2
CDR3nt: TGCGCCAGCAGCCCCGCGGGGGGCGATATCTATGGCTACACCTTC
CDR3aa: CASSPAGGDIYGYTF

v_gene: TRBV6-5
d_gene: .
abundance: .
j_gene: TRBJ2-7
CDR3nt: TGTGCCAGCAGTTCCCCCGGCGGGGCGTCCTACGAGCAGTACTTC
CDR3aa: CASSSPGGASYEQYF

v_gene: TRBV30
d_gene: .
abundance: few
j_gene: TRBJ2-3
CDR3nt: TGTGCCTGGAGTAGTGTGGGGGGCTTAGATACGCAGTATTTT
CDR3aa: CAWSSVGGLDTQYF

v_gene: TRBV18
d_gene: .
abundance: .
j_gene: TRBJ1-5
CDR3nt: TGTGCCAGCTCACCTGAGACAGGACTGAGCTCGCCCCAGCATTTT
CDR3aa: CASSPETGLSSPQHF

v_gene: TRBV21-1
d_gene: .
abundance: .
j_gene: TRBJ1-1
CDR3nt: TGTGCCAGCCCCGAGGGAGGTAGGGGAAGAGCTTTCTTT
CDR3aa: CASPEGGRGRAFF

v_gene: TRBV20-1
d_gene: .
abundance: .
j_gene: TRBJ2-3
CDR3nt: TGCAGTGCTAGAGATCAGCCAGATACGCAGTATTTT
CDR3aa: CSARDQPDTQYF

v_gene: TRBV20-1
d_gene: .
abundance: .
j_gene: TRBJ1-1
CDR3nt: TGCAGTGCCCCAGACATACGGACTGAAGCTTTCTTT
CDR3aa: CSAPDIRTEAFF

v_gene: TRBV4-1
d_gene: TRBD1
abundance: few
j_gene: TRBJ2-5
CDR3nt: TGCGCCAGCAGCAACACCCGACAGGGAATTAGGGAGACCCAGTACTTC
CDR3aa: CASSNTRQGIRETQYF

v_gene: TRBV29-1
d_gene: .
abundance: few
j_gene: TRBJ2-2
CDR3nt: TGCAGCGTTGTGGGCCGGGGGGCAGGGAACACCGGGGAGCTGTTTTTT
CDR3aa: CSVVGRGAGNTGELFF

v_gene: TRBV7-9
d_gene: .
abundance: .
j_gene: TRBJ2-1
CDR3nt: TGTGCCAGCAGCTCTACCGCCGGGACCCTCTACAATGAGCAGTTCTTC
CDR3aa: CASSSTAGTLYNEQFF

v_gene: TRBV7-8
d_gene: .
abundance: .
j_gene: TRBJ2-5
CDR3nt: TGTGCCAGCAGCCCACACCCAGGCGAGGGGACAGAGACCCAGTACTTC
CDR3aa: CASSPHPGEGTETQYF

v_gene: TRBV11-2
d_gene: TRBD2
abundance: .
j_gene: TRBJ2-7
CDR3nt: TGTGCCAGCAGCTTGCCGGGACTAGCGGGAGGGAGACCCTACGAGCAGTACTTC
CDR3aa: CASSLPGLAGGRPYEQYF

v_gene: TRBV10-3
d_gene: TRBD1
abundance: few
j_gene: TRBJ2-5
CDR3nt: TGTGCCATCAGTGACGGGACAGGGGGGATAGAGACCCAGTACTTC
CDR3aa: CAISDGTGGIETQYF

v_gene: TRBV4-1
d_gene: TRBD2
abundance: few
j_gene: TRBJ2-3
CDR3nt: TGCGCCAGCAGCCGAAGACTAGCGGAGGGTATCACAGATACGCAGTATTTT
CDR3aa: CASSRRLAEGITDTQYF